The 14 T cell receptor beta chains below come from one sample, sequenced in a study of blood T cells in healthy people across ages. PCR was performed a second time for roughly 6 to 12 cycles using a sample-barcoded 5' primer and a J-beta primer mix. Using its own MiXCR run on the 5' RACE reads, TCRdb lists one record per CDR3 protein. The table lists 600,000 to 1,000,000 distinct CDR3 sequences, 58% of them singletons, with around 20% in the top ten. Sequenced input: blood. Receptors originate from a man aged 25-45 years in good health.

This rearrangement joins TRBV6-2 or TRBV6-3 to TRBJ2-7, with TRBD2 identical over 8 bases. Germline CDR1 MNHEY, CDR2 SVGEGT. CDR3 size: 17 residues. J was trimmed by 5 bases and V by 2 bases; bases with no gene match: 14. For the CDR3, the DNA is TGTGCCAGCAGTTACCCCGGACTAGCCGATTCGTCCCACGAGCAGTACTTC. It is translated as CASSYPGLADSSHEQYF.

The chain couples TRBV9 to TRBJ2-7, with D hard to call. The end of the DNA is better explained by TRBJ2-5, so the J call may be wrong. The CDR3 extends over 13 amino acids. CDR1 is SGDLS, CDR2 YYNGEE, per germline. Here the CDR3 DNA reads TGTGCCAGCAGCGTCAATACGGAAGAGACCCAGTACTTC. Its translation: CASSVNTEETQYF.

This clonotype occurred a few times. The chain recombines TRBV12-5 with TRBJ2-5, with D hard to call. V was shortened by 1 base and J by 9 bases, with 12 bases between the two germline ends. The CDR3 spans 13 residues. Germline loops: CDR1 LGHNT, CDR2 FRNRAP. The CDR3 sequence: CASGLDGQIPQYF. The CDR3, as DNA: TGTGCTAGTGGTTTGGATGGGCAAATCCCCCAGTACTTC.

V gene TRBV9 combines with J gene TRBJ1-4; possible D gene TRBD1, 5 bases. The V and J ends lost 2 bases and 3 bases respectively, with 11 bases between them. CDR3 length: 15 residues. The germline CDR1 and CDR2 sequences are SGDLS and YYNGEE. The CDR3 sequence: CASSVLMGPNEKLFF. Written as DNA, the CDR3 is TGTGCCAGCAGCGTTTTGATGGGACCTAATGAAAAACTGTTTTTT.

The CDR3: CASSQDPARTGELFF. The DNA for the CDR3 is TGTGCCAGCAGCCAAGATCCGGCGAGGACCGGGGAGCTGTTTTTT. The rearrangement joins TRBV3-1 to TRBJ2-2; the D is unclear. The CDR3 has 15 residues. V was clipped by 0 bases and J by 5 bases, with 10 bases between them. Looked up from germline, CDR1 is LGHDT and CDR2 is YNNKEL (reference sequence).

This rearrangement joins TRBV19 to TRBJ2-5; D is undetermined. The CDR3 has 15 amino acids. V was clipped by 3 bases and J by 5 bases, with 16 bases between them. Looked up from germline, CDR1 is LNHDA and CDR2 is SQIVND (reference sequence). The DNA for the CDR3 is TGTGCCAGTAGTATGGTCTCGGCTAATTCGGAGACCCAGTACTTC. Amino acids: CASSMVSANSETQYF.

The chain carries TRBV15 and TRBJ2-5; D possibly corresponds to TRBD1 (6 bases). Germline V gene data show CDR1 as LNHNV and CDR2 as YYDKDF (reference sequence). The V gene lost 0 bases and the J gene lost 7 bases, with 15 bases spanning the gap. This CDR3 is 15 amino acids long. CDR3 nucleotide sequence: TGTGCCACCAGCAGAGAGGGACAAGATTTGAGGACCCAGTACTTC. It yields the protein CATSREGQDLRTQYF.

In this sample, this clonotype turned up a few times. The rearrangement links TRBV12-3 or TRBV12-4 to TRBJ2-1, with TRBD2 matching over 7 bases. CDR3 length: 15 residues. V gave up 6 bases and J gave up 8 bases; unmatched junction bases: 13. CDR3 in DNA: TGTGCCAGCAGCATAGCTAGCGGAGCCGGGTATGAGCAGTTCTTC. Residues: CASSIASGAGYEQFF.

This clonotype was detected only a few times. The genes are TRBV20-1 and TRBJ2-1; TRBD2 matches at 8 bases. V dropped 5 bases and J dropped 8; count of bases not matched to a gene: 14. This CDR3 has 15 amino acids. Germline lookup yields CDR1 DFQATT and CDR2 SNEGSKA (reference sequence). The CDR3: CSAGRTSGGGYEQFF. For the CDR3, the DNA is TGCAGTGCTGGAAGAACTAGCGGAGGGGGGTATGAGCAGTTCTTC.

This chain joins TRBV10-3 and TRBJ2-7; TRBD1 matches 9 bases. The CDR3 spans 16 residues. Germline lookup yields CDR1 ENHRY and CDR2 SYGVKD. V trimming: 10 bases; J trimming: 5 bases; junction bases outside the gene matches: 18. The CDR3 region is CATLSPAGTGLDEQYF. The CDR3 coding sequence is TGTGCCACACTTTCCCCCGCCGGGACAGGGCTCGACGAGCAGTACTTC.

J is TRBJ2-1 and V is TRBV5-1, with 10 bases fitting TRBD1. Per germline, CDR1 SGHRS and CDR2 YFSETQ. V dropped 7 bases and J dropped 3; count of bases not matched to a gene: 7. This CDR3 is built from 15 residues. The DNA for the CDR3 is TGCGCCAGCGGCGCGGGGACAGGGGTCTACAATGAGCAGTTCTTC. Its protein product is CASGAGTGVYNEQFF. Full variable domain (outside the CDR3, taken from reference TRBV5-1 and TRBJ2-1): KAGVTQTPRYLIKTRGQQVTLSCSPISGHRSVSWYQQTPGQGLQFLFEYFSETQRNKGNFPGRFSGRQFSNSRSEMNVSTLELGDSALYLCASGAGTGVYNEQFFGPGTRLTVL.

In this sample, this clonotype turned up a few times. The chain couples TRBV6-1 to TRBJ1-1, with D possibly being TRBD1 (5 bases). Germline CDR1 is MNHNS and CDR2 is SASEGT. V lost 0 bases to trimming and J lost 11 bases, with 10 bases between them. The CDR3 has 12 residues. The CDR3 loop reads CASSEAQGRAFF. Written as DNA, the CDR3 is TGTGCCAGCAGTGAAGCCCAGGGCAGGGCTTTCTTT.

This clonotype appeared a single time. The CDR3 coding sequence is TGTGCCAGCAGCGAACTAGCGGGAGTCGACAATGAGCAGTACTTC. It encodes CASSELAGVDNEQYF. The gene calls are TRBV27 and TRBJ2-5; 11 bases align to TRBD2. The V gene's germline CDR1 is MNHEY and CDR2 SMNVEV (reference sequence). Trimming at V came to 6 bases and at J to 11 bases, leaving 14 bases not matched to a gene. The CDR3 loop spans 15 amino acids.

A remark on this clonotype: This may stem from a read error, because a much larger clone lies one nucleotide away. CDR3 amino acids: CASSRGPFEQYF. In DNA form, the CDR3 reads TGTGCCAGCAGCCGAGGCCCCTTTGAGCAGTACTTC. V is TRBV12-3 or TRBV12-4 and J is TRBJ2-5, with D unclear. The V and J ends lost 6 bases and 11 bases respectively, with 16 bases between them. The CDR3 length is 12 residues.